The 19 T cell receptor beta chains below come from one sample, sequenced in a study of blood T cell repertoires in COVID-19. Measured with immunoSEQ multiplex PCR; TCRdb has only the in-frame clones, and not every one. Of about 300,000 clones detected, 86% appear once; the ten largest clones hold around 2.4%. The specimen was PBMCs or T cells enriched from blood (not recorded which). The origin of the receptors is a woman aged 18-35 years who had recovered from COVID-19.

The chain combines TRBV6-5 with TRBJ1-6; D gene uncertain. CDR1 and CDR2 from the germline V gene are MNHEY and SVGAGI. This CDR3 has 15 residues. Trimming removed 6 bases from V and 10 bases from J, with 19 bases in between. DNA of the CDR3: TGTGCCAGCAGAGTGTCCATCAGAAATTGGTCACCCCTCCACTTT. It translates to CASRVSIRNWSPLHF.

This chain joins TRBV29-1 and TRBJ2-5; D possibly corresponds to TRBD2 (6 bases). The CDR3 sequence is 13 residues long. CDR1 SQVTM and CDR2 ANQGSEA come from the germline V gene. The V and J ends lost 7 bases and 5 bases respectively, with 17 bases between them. As DNA, the CDR3 is TGCAGCGCCCCGGCGGGGAGAAGGGAGACCCAGTACTTC. Protein product: CSAPAGRRETQYF.

The chain uses TRBV5-4 and TRBJ1-2; 9 positions agree with TRBD1. V lost 2 bases to trimming and J lost 4 bases; unmatched junction nucleotides: 12. The length of the CDR3 is 17 residues. The germline V gene has CDR1 SGHNT and CDR2 YYREEE (reference sequence). The CDR3 region has the DNA TGTGCCAGCAGCTTATCCCGGGACAGGGTGGGGCCCTATGGCTACACCTTC. Its protein product is CASSLSRDRVGPYGYTF.

CDR3 coding DNA: TGTGCCAGCAGCCTTGGCGGGGCGGACCCAACTAACTATGGCTACACCTTC. Its translation: CASSLGGADPTNYGYTF. This chain connects TRBV5-6 to TRBJ1-2; D perhaps matches TRBD1 (5 bases). CDR3 length: 17 amino acids. The germline V gene encodes CDR1 SGHDT and CDR2 YYEEEE. The V and J ends lost 4 bases and 0 bases respectively, with 19 bases between them.

The sample holds one count of this clone. The junction shows a germline mismatch at one end, possibly a read error. The chain uses TRBV7-2 and TRBJ2-3; 10 bases line up with TRBD2. CDR1 and CDR2 from the germline V gene are SGHTA and FQGNSA. The CDR3 contains 15 residues. The CDR3 reads CASSLAGALTDTQYF. In DNA, the CDR3 is TGTGCCAGCAGCCTAGCGGGAGCCCTCACAGATACGCAGTATTTT.

V gene TRBV4-3 combines with J gene TRBJ1-1; D perhaps matches TRBD1 (6 bases). This CDR3 is 16 amino acids long. V gave up 0 bases and J gave up 3 bases, with 14 bases separating them. The V gene's germline CDR1 is LGHNA and CDR2 YSLEER. CDR3 sequence: CASSQDKGRGDTEAFF. In nucleotides, the CDR3 is TGCGCCAGCAGCCAAGATAAGGGCAGGGGAGACACTGAAGCTTTCTTT.

The table lists this clone with a count of one. The rearrangement joins TRBV5-1 to TRBJ2-7; 9 bases are a match to TRBD1. This CDR3 is built from 16 residues. Germline V gives CDR1 SGHRS, CDR2 YFSETQ. The trim removed 0 bases at V and 5 bases at J, leaving 9 bases unmatched. The CDR3 loop reads CASSLEGQGYGDEQYF. The CDR3, as DNA: TGCGCCAGCAGCTTGGAGGGACAGGGTTACGGGGACGAGCAGTACTTC.

The chain has TRBV24-1 and TRBJ2-1; 8 nucleotides agree with TRBD1. With V trimmed by 4 bases and J by 0 bases, 7 bases remained unmatched. This CDR3 spans 17 amino acids. Germline V gene data show CDR1 as KGHDR and CDR2 as SFDVKD. CDR3 sequence reads: CATSDPNRGVSYNEQFF. The CDR3 DNA sequence: TGTGCCACCAGTGACCCGAACAGGGGGGTCTCCTACAATGAGCAGTTCTTC.

This chain uses TRBV7-2 with TRBJ2-7; possible D gene TRBD1, 6 bases. The CDR3 sequence is 16 residues long. Germline values: CDR1 SGHTA, CDR2 FQGNSA. The V end lost 3 bases, the J end lost 5 bases, and 20 bases lay between the germline ends. DNA for the CDR3: TGTGCCAGCAGCTTCCCTGACAGGACACCACTCGACGAGCAGTACTTC. The encoded protein is CASSFPDRTPLDEQYF. Variable domain in full (rest from reference TRBV7-2 and TRBJ2-7): GAGVSQSPSNKVTEKGKDVELRCDPISGHTALYWYRQSLGQGLEFLIYFQGNSAPDKSGLPSDRFSAERTGGSVSTLTIQRTQQEDSAVYLCASSFPDRTPLDEQYFGPGTRLTVT.

The chain joins TRBV6-5 to TRBJ1-1, with 8 bases matching TRBD1. CDR1 is MNHEY and CDR2 is SVGAGI in the germline V gene. The CDR3 is 15 amino acids. Trimming at V came to 6 bases and at J to 1 base, leaving 7 bases not matched to a gene. CDR3 in amino acids: CASSRTGSANTEAFF. CDR3 nucleotide sequence: TGTGCCAGCAGCCGGACAGGGTCAGCGAACACTGAAGCTTTCTTT.

The chain couples TRBV11-2 to TRBJ1-2; 7 bases are a match to TRBD1. In germline, CDR1 is SGHAT, CDR2 FQNNGV. Trimming took 4 bases from V and 8 from J; bases not matched to a gene: 7. The CDR3 extends over 13 amino acids. CDR3 sequence (DNA): TGTGCCAGCAGCTCGGGGACAGAGTACGGCTACACCTTC. Its protein is CASSSGTEYGYTF.

CDR3 bases: TGCAGTAGCAGAGCCAATGAGCAGTTCTTC. Its translation is CSSRANEQFF. The V and J genes are TRBV29-1 and TRBJ2-1; D is uncertain. The CDR3 totals 10 residues. CDR1 is SQVTM, CDR2 ANQGSEA, per germline.

This chain uses TRBV27 with TRBJ1-4, with 9 bases that match TRBD1. The CDR3 sequence is 17 residues long. Germline loops: CDR1 MNHEY, CDR2 SMNVEV (reference sequence). J was trimmed by 8 bases and V by 0 bases; bases with no gene match: 10. The CDR3 sequence: CASSLSIPGQGGEKLFF. DNA for the CDR3: TGTGCCAGCAGTTTATCGATCCCGGGACAGGGCGGGGAAAAACTGTTTTTT.

CDR3 residues: CASSFTGTTPYEQYF. DNA of the CDR3: TGTGCCAGCAGTTTTACCGGGACTACTCCCTACGAGCAGTACTTC. The rearrangement joins TRBV7-9 to TRBJ2-7, with 7 bases aligning to TRBD2. The CDR3 consists of 15 residues. V lost 6 bases and J lost 2; bases outside the gene matches: 10. Germline CDR1 is SEHNR and CDR2 is FQNEAQ (reference sequence). Combining the CDR3 with reference TRBV7-9 and TRBJ2-7 gives the whole variable domain DTGVSQNPRHKITKRGQNVTFRCDPISEHNRLYWYRQTLGQGPEFLTYFQNEAQLEKSRLLSDRFSAERPKGSFSTLEIQRTEQGDSAMYLCASSFTGTTPYEQYFGPGTRLTVT.

This clone came up once. V gene TRBV28 combines with J gene TRBJ2-1; D might be TRBD2 (5 bases). Germline V gene lookup returns CDR1 MDHEN and CDR2 SYDVKM. The CDR3 consists of 13 residues. Between the trimmed V and J ends, which lost 7 bases and 5 bases, there was a span of 12 bases. The CDR3 loop is CASIGLANNEQFF. CDR3 DNA sequence: TGTGCCAGCATCGGGCTAGCCAACAATGAGCAGTTCTTC.

V is TRBV27 and J is TRBJ2-7, with 7 bases lining up with TRBD2. Germline lookup yields CDR1 MNHEY and CDR2 SMNVEV (reference sequence). CDR3 length: 15 amino acids. The junction had 9 bases not matched to a gene; V was cut back by 2 bases and J by 5 bases. The CDR3 region is CASSLTGGGFNEQYF. The CDR3 DNA reads as TGTGCCAGCAGTTTAACGGGAGGAGGATTCAACGAGCAGTACTTC.

This chain joins TRBV6-6 and TRBJ2-1, with a tentative D call TRBD2 (7 bases). The CDR3 is made up of 14 amino acids. V dropped 6 bases and J dropped 10 bases, with 19 bases sitting between them. Germline V gene data show CDR1 as MNHNY and CDR2 as SVGAGI (reference sequence). CDR3 bases: TGTGCCAGCAGCTCGGCGGGGGCCCGGCGAGAGCAGTTCTTC. It codes for CASSSAGARREQFF.

Of note for this clone: Other DNA sequences in this specimen translate into the identical CDR3. The genes are TRBV9 and TRBJ2-1; the D is unclear. CDR1 SGDLS and CDR2 YYNGEE come from the germline V gene. The CDR3 has 11 amino acids. The germline V and J ends were trimmed by 0 bases and 9 bases, with 4 bases remaining between them. The CDR3 sequence: CASSVGSEQFF. For the CDR3, the DNA is TGTGCCAGCAGCGTAGGCAGTGAGCAGTTCTTC.

The gene calls are TRBV11-2 and TRBJ2-7; 9 bases match TRBD2. CDR1 is SGHAT and CDR2 is FQNNGV in the germline V gene. The V and J ends lost 5 bases and 6 bases, in that order; junction bases with no gene match: 5. The CDR3 extends over 13 amino acids. CDR3 region: CASSTGLAGEQYF. CDR3 sequence (DNA): TGTGCCAGCAGCACGGGACTAGCTGGCGAGCAGTACTTC.